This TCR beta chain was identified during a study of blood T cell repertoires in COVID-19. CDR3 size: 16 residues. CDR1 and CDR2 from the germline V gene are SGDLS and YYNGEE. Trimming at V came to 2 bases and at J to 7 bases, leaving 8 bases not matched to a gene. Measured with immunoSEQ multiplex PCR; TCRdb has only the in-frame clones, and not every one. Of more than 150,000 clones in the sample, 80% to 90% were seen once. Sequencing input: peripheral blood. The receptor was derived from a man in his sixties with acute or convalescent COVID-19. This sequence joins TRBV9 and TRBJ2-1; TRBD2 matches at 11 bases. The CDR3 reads CASSVLAGGLGNEQFF. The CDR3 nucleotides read TGTGCCAGCAGCGTGTTAGCGGGGGGGTTAGGGAATGAGCAGTTCTTC.